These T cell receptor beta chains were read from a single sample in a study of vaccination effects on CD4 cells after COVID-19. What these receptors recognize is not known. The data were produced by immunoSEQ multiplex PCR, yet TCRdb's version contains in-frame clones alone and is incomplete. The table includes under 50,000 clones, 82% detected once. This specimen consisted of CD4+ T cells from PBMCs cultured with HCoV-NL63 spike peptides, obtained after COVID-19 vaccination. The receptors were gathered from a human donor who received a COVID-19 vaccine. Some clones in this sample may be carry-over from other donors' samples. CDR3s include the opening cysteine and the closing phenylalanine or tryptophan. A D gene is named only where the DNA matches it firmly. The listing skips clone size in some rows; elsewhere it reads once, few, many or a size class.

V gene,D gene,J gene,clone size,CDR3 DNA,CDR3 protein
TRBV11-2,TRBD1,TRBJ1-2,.,TGTGCCAGCAGCCCCGACAGGGACTATGGCTACACCTTC,CASSPDRDYGYTF
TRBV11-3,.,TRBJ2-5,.,TGTGCCAGCAGTCCTAGTGAAGAAGAGACCCAGTACTTC,CASSPSEEETQYF
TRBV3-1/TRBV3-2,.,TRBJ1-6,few,TGTGCCAGCAGCCTAGGACAGTCCTATAATTCACCCCTCCACTTT,CASSLGQSYNSPLHF
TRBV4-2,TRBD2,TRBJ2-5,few,TGTGCCAGCAGCCCTAGCGGGGGGAGAGAGACCCAGTACTTC,CASSPSGGRETQYF
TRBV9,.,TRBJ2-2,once,TGTGCCAGCAGCCTTAAGGGAGGCACCGGGGAGCTGTTTTTT,CASSLKGGTGELFF
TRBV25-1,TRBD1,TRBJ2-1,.,TGTGCCAGCAGTCGAGACAGGGCCCAGGGTGAGCAGTTCTTC,CASSRDRAQGEQFF
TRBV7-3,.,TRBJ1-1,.,TGTGCCAGCAGACTTGACAGTAACACTGAAGCTTTCTTT,CASRLDSNTEAFF
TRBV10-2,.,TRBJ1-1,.,TGCGCCAGCAGTCCCCCCGGGAACACTGAAGCTTTCTTT,CASSPPGNTEAFF
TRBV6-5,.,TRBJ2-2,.,TGTGCCAGCAGGGCCCAGGGTTCCGGGGAGCTGTTTTTT,CASRAQGSGELFF
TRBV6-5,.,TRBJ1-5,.,TGTGCCAGCAGGGCCTCTGGACATAGCAATCAGCCCCAGCATTTT,CASRASGHSNQPQHF
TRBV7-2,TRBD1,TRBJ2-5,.,TGTGCCAGCAGCCCCCGGCGGGACAGGGAAGAGACCCAGTACTTC,CASSPRRDREETQYF
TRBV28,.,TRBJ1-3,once,TGTGCCAGCAGTTTTGGGGCAGCCTCTGGAAACACCATATATTTT,CASSFGAASGNTIYF
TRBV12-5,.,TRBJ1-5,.,TGTGCTAGTGGTTTTGGTACCGACAGGATCCTGAAGCAGCCCCAGCATTTT,CASGFGTDRILKQPQHF
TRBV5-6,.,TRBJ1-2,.,TGTGCCAGCAGCTTGGGCCTGGGTTCCGACTATGGCTACACCTTC,CASSLGLGSDYGYTF
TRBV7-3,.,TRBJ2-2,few,TGTGCCAGCAGCTTTAAAGGACAGGGGGAGCTGTTTTTT,CASSFKGQGELFF
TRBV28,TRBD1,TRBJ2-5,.,TGTGCCAGCAGTTTAAGGGGGGGACAGGGTCCGGGAGAGACCCAGTACTTC,CASSLRGGQGPGETQYF
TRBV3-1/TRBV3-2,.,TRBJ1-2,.,TGTGCCAGCAGCCAAGGGCAGTACTATGGCTACACCTTC,CASSQGQYYGYTF
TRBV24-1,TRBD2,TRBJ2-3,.,TGTGCCACCAGTGATTTGGGGACTAGCGGGGGGAAATCCACAGATACGCAGTATTTT,CATSDLGTSGGKSTDTQYF
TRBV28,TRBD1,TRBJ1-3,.,TGTGCCAGCAGTTTACTACAGGGGGCCTCTGGAAACACCATATATTTT,CASSLLQGASGNTIYF
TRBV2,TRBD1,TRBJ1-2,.,TGTGCCAGCGTCCGTCAGGGGGCCTATGGCTACACCTTC,CASVRQGAYGYTF
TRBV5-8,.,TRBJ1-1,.,TGTGCCAGCAGCTTGAGGGCAGGGGTTGGCACTGAAGCTTTCTTT,CASSLRAGVGTEAFF
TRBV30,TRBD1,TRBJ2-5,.,TGTGCCTGGAGTGTGGGACAGGGGGCGATCCCCGAGACCCAGTACTTC,CAWSVGQGAIPETQYF
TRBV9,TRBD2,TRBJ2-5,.,TGTGCCAGCAGCCTCTACGGGGGGCAAGAGACCCAGTACTTC,CASSLYGGQETQYF
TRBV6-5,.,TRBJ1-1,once,TGTGCCAGCAGTCTCGCGGTCACGAACACTGAAGCTTTCTTT,CASSLAVTNTEAFF
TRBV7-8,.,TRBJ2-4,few,TGTGCCAGCAGCTTAGGAATAGGGCTAGCCAAAAACATTCAGTACTTC,CASSLGIGLAKNIQYF
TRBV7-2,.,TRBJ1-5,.,TGTGCCAGCAGTCATGGCGGAGGGGATAGCAATCAGCCCCAGCATTTT,CASSHGGGDSNQPQHF
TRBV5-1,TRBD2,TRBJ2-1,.,TGCGCCAGCAGCGGGGAGGGGTTGAATGAGCAGTTCTTC,CASSGEGLNEQFF
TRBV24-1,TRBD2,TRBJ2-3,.,TGTGCCACCAGTGACCGAGCGGGGGCCCGAGATACGCAGTATTTT,CATSDRAGARDTQYF
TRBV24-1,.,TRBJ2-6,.,TGTGCCACCAGTGATGCGCCCCCTGACTCTGGGGCCAACGTCCTGACTTTC,CATSDAPPDSGANVLTF
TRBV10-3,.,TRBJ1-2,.,TGTGCCATCAGTGAGCCGAAACTAGGCGGACCGAACTATGGCTACACCTTC,CAISEPKLGGPNYGYTF
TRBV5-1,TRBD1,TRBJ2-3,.,TGCGCCAGCAGCACACAGGGGACAGATACGCAGTATTTT,CASSTQGTDTQYF
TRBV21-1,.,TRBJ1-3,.,.,CASSKEGDVGSGNTIYF
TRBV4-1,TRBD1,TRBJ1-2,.,TGCGCCAGCAGCCAACCACGGACAGGGGGAGCTAACTATGGCTACACCTTC,CASSQPRTGGANYGYTF
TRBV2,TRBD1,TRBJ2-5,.,TGTGCCAGTACGACAGGGCAGGAGACCCAGTACTTC,CASTTGQETQYF
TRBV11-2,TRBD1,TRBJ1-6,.,TGTGCCAGCAGCTTAGGGGCGGGGACAGGGAACTCACCCCTCCACTTT,CASSLGAGTGNSPLHF
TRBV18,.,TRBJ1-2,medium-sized,TGTGCCAGCTCACCAAGGACCGCGTCCGGCTACACCTTC,CASSPRTASGYTF
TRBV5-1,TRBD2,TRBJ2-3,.,TGCGCCAGCAGCACGGGGGGTCTCGCAGATACGCAGTATTTT,CASSTGGLADTQYF
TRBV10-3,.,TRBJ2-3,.,TGTGCCATCACCGCGCAGGGGACAGATACGCAGTATTTT,CAITAQGTDTQYF
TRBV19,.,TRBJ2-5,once,TGTGCCAGTGGGACCGTGGAGGGTATGAAGACCCAGTACTTC,CASGTVEGMKTQYF
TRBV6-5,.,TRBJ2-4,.,TGTGCCAGCCAGAACGACGGATCCCGCGTCATTCAGTACTTC,CASQNDGSRVIQYF
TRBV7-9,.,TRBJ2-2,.,TGTGCCAGCAGCTTAGGGCAGGGAGGCACCGGGGAGCTGTTTTTT,CASSLGQGGTGELFF
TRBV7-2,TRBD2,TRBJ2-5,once,TGTGCCAGCAGGAAACTAGCGGGGGGGCGAGAGACCCAGTACTTC,CASRKLAGGRETQYF
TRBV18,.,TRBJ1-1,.,TGTGCCAGCTCACCACCTAAGGGAGTACTTAACACTGAAGCTTTCTTT,CASSPPKGVLNTEAFF
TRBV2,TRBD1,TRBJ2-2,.,TGTGCCAGCAGTCCAGCGACAGGGATTGAAACCGGGGAGCTGTTTTTT,CASSPATGIETGELFF
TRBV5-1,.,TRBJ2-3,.,TGCGCCAGCAGTCCGGGGGGCCCCACAGATACGCAGTATTTT,CASSPGGPTDTQYF
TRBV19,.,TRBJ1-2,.,TGTGCCAGTAGTATGAGAGGGCAGGGTGGCGGCTACACCTTC,CASSMRGQGGGYTF
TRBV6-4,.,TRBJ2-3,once,TGTGCCAGCAGGGGCCAACAGGGGAGGAGCACAGATACGCAGTATTTT,CASRGQQGRSTDTQYF
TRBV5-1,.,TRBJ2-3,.,TGCGCCAGCAGCTGGGGGGCAGTGAGCACAGATACGCAGTATTTT,CASSWGAVSTDTQYF
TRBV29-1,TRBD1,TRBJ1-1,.,TGCAGCGTGCTCAGGACAGGGGGAAACACTGAAGCTTTCTTT,CSVLRTGGNTEAFF
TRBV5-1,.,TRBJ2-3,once,TGCGCCAGCAGCTTGGTCGGGGGCCAGGGAGATACGCAGTATTTT,CASSLVGGQGDTQYF
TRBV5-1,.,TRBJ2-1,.,TGCGCCAGCAGCTTTTTGAGTCCGGGCAATGAGCAGTTCTTC,CASSFLSPGNEQFF
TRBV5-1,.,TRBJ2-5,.,TGCGCCAGCAGCCCGTCGATAGGGCAAGAGACCCAGTACTTC,CASSPSIGQETQYF
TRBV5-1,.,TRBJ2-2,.,TGCGCCAGCGGGGCCTACGACACCGGGGAGCTGTTTTTT,CASGAYDTGELFF
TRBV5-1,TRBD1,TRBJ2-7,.,TGCGCCAGCAGCCCGGACAGGGGGACTTTAGGGCAGTACTTC,CASSPDRGTLGQYF
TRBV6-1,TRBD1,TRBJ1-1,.,TGTGCCAGCAGTGTAACGACAGGGGTCGGGATGAACACTGAAGCTTTCTTT,CASSVTTGVGMNTEAFF
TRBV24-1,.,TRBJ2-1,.,TGTGCCACCAGTGATGCGACCAAAACCTACAATGAGCAGTTCTTC,CATSDATKTYNEQFF
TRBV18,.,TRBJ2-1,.,TGTGCCAGCTCCCCGGGTTTTCAGGTCGATGAGCAGTTCTTC,CASSPGFQVDEQFF
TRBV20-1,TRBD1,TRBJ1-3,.,TGCAGTGCTAGTGGGACAGGGACTGGAAACACCATATATTTT,CSASGTGTGNTIYF